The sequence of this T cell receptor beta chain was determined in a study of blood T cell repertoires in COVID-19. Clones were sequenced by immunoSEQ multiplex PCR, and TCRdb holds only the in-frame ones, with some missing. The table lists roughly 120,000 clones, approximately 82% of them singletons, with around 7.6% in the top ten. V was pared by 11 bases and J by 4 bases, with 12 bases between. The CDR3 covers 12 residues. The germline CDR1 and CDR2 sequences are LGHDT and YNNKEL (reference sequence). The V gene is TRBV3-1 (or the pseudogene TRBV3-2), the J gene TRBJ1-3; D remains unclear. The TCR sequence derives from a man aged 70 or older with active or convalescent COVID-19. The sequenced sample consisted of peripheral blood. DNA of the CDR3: TGTGCCGCATCCTCTACCGGAAACACCATATATTTT. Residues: CAASSTGNTIYF.